This TCR beta chain derives from a study of regulatory T cells in long-lasting Graves disease. Study-wide background: In persistent Graves' disease, antithyroid drugs had been taken for over 5 years and TSH receptor antibodies stayed positive.

The study's findings and limits: Possibly, too few samples lowered accuracy. With persistent disease, TRBV28, TRBJ1-2 and TRBJ2-5 were the favored segments.

After removal of 3 bases from V and 4 bases from J, the junction contained 15 bases not matched to a gene. CDR3 size: 17 residues. Germline values: CDR1 SGHTA, CDR2 FQGNSA. Regarding time point: persistent/refractory GD, antithyroid drugs over 5 years with positive TRAb. The TCR library used RNA extracted from PBMCs. As a group, patients came from one endocrinology department in Xi'an, China. This clonotype was observed at least ten times. Its antigen is as yet unknown. Building the TCR beta libraries relied on iRepertoire HTBI primers, and CDR3 regions underwent Arm-PCR. TCRdb processed the multiplex PCR reads anew with MiXCR; each CDR3 protein has one entry. The sample lists roughly 470,000 distinct CDR3 sequences; roughly 20% were seen once.

Sequencing used peripheral blood mononuclear cells (PBMCs), obtained when the disease was refractory, from a patient treated with antithyroid drugs. The sequence derives from a female donor with Graves disease. The genes are TRBV7-2 and TRBJ2-7; 7 bases line up with TRBD1. The CDR3 coding sequence is TGTGCCAGCAGCTTTAATTTGGCGGCAGGGGGTGTATACGAGCAGTACTTC. It encodes CASSFNLAAGGVYEQYF.